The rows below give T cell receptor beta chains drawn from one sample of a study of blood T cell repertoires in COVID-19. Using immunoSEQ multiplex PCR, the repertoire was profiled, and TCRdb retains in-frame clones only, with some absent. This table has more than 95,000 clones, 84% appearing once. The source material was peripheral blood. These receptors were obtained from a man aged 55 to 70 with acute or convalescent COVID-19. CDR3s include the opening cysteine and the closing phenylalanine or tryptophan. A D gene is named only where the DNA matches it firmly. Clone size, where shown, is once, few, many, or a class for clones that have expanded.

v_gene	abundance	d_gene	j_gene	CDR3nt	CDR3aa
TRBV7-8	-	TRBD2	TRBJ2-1	TGTGCCAGCAGCCAAAACGGACTAGCGGGAGAAAGGAATGAGCAGTTCTTC	CASSQNGLAGERNEQFF
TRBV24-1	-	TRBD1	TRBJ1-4	TGTGCCACCAAGGACAGGGGGAATGAAAAACTGTTTTTT	CATKDRGNEKLFF
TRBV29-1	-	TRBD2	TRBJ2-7	TGCAGCGCCCCTCGGGGCGGGGGGGTCTCCTACGAGCAGTACTTC	CSAPRGGGVSYEQYF
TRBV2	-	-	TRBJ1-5	TGTGCCAGCAAAGACTCAACAGGGAGCCAGCCCCAGCATTTT	CASKDSTGSQPQHF
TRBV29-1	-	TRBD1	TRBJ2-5	TGCAGCGTTGATAGGCAGGGGGCCATAGGAGAGACCCAGTACTTC	CSVDRQGAIGETQYF
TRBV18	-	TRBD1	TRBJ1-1	TGTGCCAGCTCCTTGGGACAGCCCCGTTTTTTTACTGAAGCTTTCTTT	CASSLGQPRFFTEAFF
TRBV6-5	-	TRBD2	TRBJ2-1	TGTGCCAGCACCCAGCGGGGGAGACCCAATGAGCAGTTCTTC	CASTQRGRPNEQFF
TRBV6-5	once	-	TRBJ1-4	TGTGCCAGCCTACCTTCACAGGGTATTCGTGAAAAACTGTTTTTT	CASLPSQGIREKLFF
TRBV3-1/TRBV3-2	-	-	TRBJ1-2	TGTGCCAGCAGCCAAATCGGGGGACGGGCTAATTCGAATGGCTACACCTTC	CASSQIGGRANSNGYTF
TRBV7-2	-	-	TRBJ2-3	TGTGCCAGCAGCTCCGCGAGGGGGGGGAGGGCACCAGATACGCAGTATTTT	CASSSARGGRAPDTQYF
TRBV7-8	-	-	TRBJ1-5	TGTGCCAGCAGCTTGGGCCAGGATAGGTTCCAGCATTTT	CASSLGQDRFQHF
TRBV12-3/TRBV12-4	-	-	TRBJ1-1	TGTGCCAGCAGTTTAGGGGGGGGAACTGAAGCTTTCTTT	CASSLGGGTEAFF
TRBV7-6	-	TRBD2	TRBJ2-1	TGTGCCAGCAGCTTAGTTCTAGCGGGATCACAGGAGCAGTTCTTC	CASSLVLAGSQEQFF
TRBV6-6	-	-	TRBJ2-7	TGTGCCAGCGAGGGGGTGGGCGGGAGTACGTACGAGCAGTACTTC	CASEGVGGSTYEQYF
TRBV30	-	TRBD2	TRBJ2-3	TGTGCCTGGAGTGTAGGGGCGGGAGGAGATACGCAGTATTTT	CAWSVGAGGDTQYF
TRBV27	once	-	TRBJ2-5	TGTGCCAGCAGTTGGAAGGAGAGGGAGACCCAGTACTTC	CASSWKERETQYF
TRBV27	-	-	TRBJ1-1	TGTGCCAGCAGTTCGCCTCCGGGACATACGAACACTGAAGCTTTCTTT	CASSSPPGHTNTEAFF
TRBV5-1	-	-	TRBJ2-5	TGCGCCAGCAGGCCCGGACTTCAAGAGACCCAGTACTTC	CASRPGLQETQYF
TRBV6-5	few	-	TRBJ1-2	TGTGCCAGCAGGCCCCTCAACAGGGACGCCTATGGCTACACCTTC	CASRPLNRDAYGYTF
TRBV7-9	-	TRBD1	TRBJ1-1	TGTGCCAGCAGCTTGGCACAGGGGGGAACTGAAGCTTTCTTT	CASSLAQGGTEAFF
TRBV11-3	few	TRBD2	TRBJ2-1	TGTGCCAGCAGCCACCCGGGGGGTGAGCAGTTCTTC	CASSHPGGEQFF
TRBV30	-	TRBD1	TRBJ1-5	TGTGCCTGGAGTGTCGGACAGGGCGATCAGCCCCAGCATTTT	CAWSVGQGDQPQHF
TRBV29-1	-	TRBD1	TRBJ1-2	TGCAGCGTTGACAAGAGCCCGGGACAGGCCAACTATGGCTACACCTTC	CSVDKSPGQANYGYTF
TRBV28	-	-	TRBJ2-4	TGTGCCAGCAGTTTAGCGACTAGAAACATTCAGTACTTC	CASSLATRNIQYF
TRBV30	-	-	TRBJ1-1	TGTGCCTGGAGTCCCAGGGGCATGAACACTGAAGCTTTCTTT	CAWSPRGMNTEAFF
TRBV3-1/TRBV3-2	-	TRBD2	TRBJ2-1	TGTGCCAGCACCCCTAGCGGGAGGGCTTTGAATGAGCAGTTCTTC	CASTPSGRALNEQFF
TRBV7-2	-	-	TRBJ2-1	TGTGCCAGCAGCTTAGAAGCGGGCGCGTACAATGAGCAGTTCTTC	CASSLEAGAYNEQFF
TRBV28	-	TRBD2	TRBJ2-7	TGTGCCAGCAGTCTAGCGGGAACGGCCCCGTACTTC	CASSLAGTAPYF
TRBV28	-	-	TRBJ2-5	TGTGCCAGCAGTTCCCAGTTAGAGACCCAGTACTTC	CASSSQLETQYF
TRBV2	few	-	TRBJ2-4	TGTGCCAGCAGGGGGGAGGTCATGGGCAAAAACATTCAGTACTTC	CASRGEVMGKNIQYF
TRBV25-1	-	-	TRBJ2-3	TGTGCCAGCAGTGAATTTCTAGATACGCAGTATTTT	CASSEFLDTQYF
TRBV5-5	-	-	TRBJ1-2	TGTGCCAGCAGCTTGAACACCCCGCCGGGCTACACCTTC	CASSLNTPPGYTF
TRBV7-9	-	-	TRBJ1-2	TGTGCCAGCAGCCCAGACATGGCTGGCTACACCTTC	CASSPDMAGYTF
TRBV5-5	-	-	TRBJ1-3	TGTGCCAGCAGCGTCTCGACAGTTACTGGAAACACCATATATTTT	CASSVSTVTGNTIYF
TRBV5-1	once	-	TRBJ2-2	TGCGCCAGCGGCCGGGTCGGGAACACCGGGGAGCTGTTTTTT	CASGRVGNTGELFF
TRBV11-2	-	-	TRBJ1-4	TGTGCCAGCAGCTTACGGCGAGCGGGGGGCTCGGGTGAAAAACTGTTTTTT	CASSLRRAGGSGEKLFF
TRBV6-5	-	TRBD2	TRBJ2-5	TGTGCCAGCAGCCGTAGCGGGAGGAAAGAGACCCAGTACTTC	CASSRSGRKETQYF
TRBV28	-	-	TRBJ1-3	TGTGCCAGCAGAACTCCAGGGGCTGCAAGTCGCGGCTCTGGAAACACCATATATTTT	CASRTPGAASRGSGNTIYF
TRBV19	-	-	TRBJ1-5	TGTGCCAGTAGTATCCACGAGGAGGGTGGTCAGCCCCAGCATTTT	CASSIHEEGGQPQHF
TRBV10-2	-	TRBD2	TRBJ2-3	TGCGCCAGCGGTAGCGGGAGCACAGATACGCAGTATTTT	CASGSGSTDTQYF
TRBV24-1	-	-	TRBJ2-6	TGTGCCACCTCCGCTGGGGCCAACGTCCTGACTTTC	CATSAGANVLTF
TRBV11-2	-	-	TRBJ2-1	TGTGCCAGCAGCTCCTCTACCGGGAACCCCAAACAGTTCTTC	CASSSSTGNPKQFF
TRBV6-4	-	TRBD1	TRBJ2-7	TGTGCCAGCCAAGAGGGACAGGGGGTCGGCGAGCAGTACTTC	CASQEGQGVGEQYF
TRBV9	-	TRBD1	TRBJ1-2	TGTGCCAGCAGTTCCGGGACAGGGGGGAGCTATGGCTACACCTTC	CASSSGTGGSYGYTF
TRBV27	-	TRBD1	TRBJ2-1	TGTGCCAGCAGCTCCTACCGGGACAGGGGACACAATGAGCAGTTCTTC	CASSSYRDRGHNEQFF